The 30 T cell receptor beta chains given below trace back to one sample, sequenced in a study of cytomegalovirus exposure and HLA in healthy donors. Repertoires were generated with immunoSEQ multiplex PCR, while TCRdb's copy carries only in-frame clones and drops some. The repertoire has just under 75,000 clones, 94% of them found once; the top ten carry under 4%. Sample: PBMCs. These receptors all come from a young woman in good health and CMV-seropositive.

The genes are TRBV2 and TRBJ2-3; 8 bases align to TRBD2. The CDR3 is made up of 16 amino acids. Germline CDR1 is SNHLY and CDR2 is FYNNEI. The junction had 7 bases not matched to a gene; V was cut back by 3 bases and J by 2 bases. In nucleotides, the CDR3 is TGTGCCAGCAGTGACGGTGCGGGGGGTCTCACAGATACGCAGTATTTT. Amino acids: CASSDGAGGLTDTQYF.

The rearrangement joins TRBV7-9 to TRBJ1-4, with 10 bases lining up with TRBD1. CDR3 length: 15 residues. J gave up 2 bases and V 6 bases, and 3 bases lay outside the gene matches. Germline lookup yields CDR1 SEHNR and CDR2 FQNEAQ (reference sequence). The CDR3 nucleotides read TGTGCCAGCAGTACGACAGGGGGCACTAATGAAAAACTGTTTTTT. Translating gives CASSTTGGTNEKLFF.

CDR3 sequence: CASSLDYRGTEAFF. DNA for the CDR3: TGTGCCAGCAGCTTAGATTATCGGGGGACTGAAGCTTTCTTT. The chain combines TRBV7-2 with TRBJ1-1, with a possible D match to TRBD1 (5 bases). CDR1 is SGHTA, CDR2 FQGNSA, per germline. The CDR3 length is 14 residues. V lost 1 base and J 5 bases, leaving 11 bases between the germline ends.

The V and J genes are TRBV4-3 and TRBJ1-1, with D unresolved. V lost 1 base and J 5 bases, leaving 8 bases between the germline ends. The CDR3 consists of 13 residues. Germline V gene lookup returns CDR1 LGHNA and CDR2 YSLEER. The CDR3 protein is CASSQGGRTEAFF. DNA of the CDR3: TGCGCCAGCAGCCAAGGCGGGAGGACTGAAGCTTTCTTT.

The chain couples TRBV29-1 to TRBJ1-2, with 10 bases fitting TRBD1. This CDR3 is 14 amino acids long. CDR1 is SQVTM, CDR2 ANQGSEA, per germline. Trimming cost V 3 bases and J 4 bases; bases outside gene matches: 5. The DNA of the CDR3 is TGCAGCGTTGAGACACGGACAGGGGGCTATGGCTACACCTTC. Amino acid sequence: CSVETRTGGYGYTF.

This clone was seen just once. V usage is TRBV7-2 and J usage is TRBJ1-1; maybe TRBD1 (5 bases). The CDR3 consists of 15 residues. V lost 3 bases, J lost 1 base, and 12 bases lay in between. Germline CDR1 is SGHTA and CDR2 is FQGNSA. DNA for the CDR3: TGTGCCAGCAGCTTTGGGGGGACGGGGAACACTGAAGCTTTCTTT. Translating it yields CASSFGGTGNTEAFF. The variable domain in full, with the rest retrieved from reference TRBV7-2 and TRBJ1-1, is GAGVSQSPSNKVTEKGKDVELRCDPISGHTALYWYRQSLGQGLEFLIYFQGNSAPDKSGLPSDRFSAERTGGSVSTLTIQRTQQEDSAVYLCASSFGGTGNTEAFFGQGTRLTVV.

The chain combines TRBV7-9 with TRBJ1-2, with D possibly TRBD1 on 6 matching bases. Germline values: CDR1 SEHNR, CDR2 FQNEAQ (reference sequence). The V end lost 4 bases, the J end lost 10 bases, and 13 bases lay between the germline ends. This CDR3 comprises 12 residues. The CDR3 sequence: CASSSGKGDYTF. The CDR3 region has the DNA TGTGCCAGCAGCTCCGGGAAGGGGGACTACACCTTC. Supplemented by reference TRBV7-9 and TRBJ1-2, the full variable domain reads DTGVSQNPRHKITKRGQNVTFRCDPISEHNRLYWYRQTLGQGPEFLTYFQNEAQLEKSRLLSDRFSAERPKGSFSTLEIQRTEQGDSAMYLCASSSGKGDYTFGSGTRLTVV.

The chain combines TRBV4-2 with TRBJ2-7, with 9 bases aligning to TRBD2. The CDR3 is 13 amino acids. Per germline, CDR1 LGHNA and CDR2 YNFKEQ. Trimming took 3 bases from V and 13 from J; bases not matched to a gene: 10. The CDR3 DNA is TGTGCCAGCAGCCAGGAAAGGCGGGGACTAGCTTACTTC. This gives the protein CASSQERRGLAYF.

The V gene is TRBV28, the J gene TRBJ2-2; D might be TRBD1 (9 bases). The V gene lost 9 bases and the J gene lost 10 bases, with 24 bases spanning the gap. CDR3 length: 15 amino acids. Germline V gene data show CDR1 as MDHEN and CDR2 as SYDVKM. DNA for the CDR3: TGTGCCAGTACTCGGGGGGGGACAGGGTTTATGGAGCTGTTTTTT. This translates into CASTRGGTGFMELFF.

The genes are TRBV27 and TRBJ2-3, with a weak D call TRBD1 (6 bases). Germline lookup yields CDR1 MNHEY and CDR2 SMNVEV (reference sequence). This CDR3 has 17 residues. V shed 4 bases and J shed 3 bases, with 20 bases lying between them. The chain's CDR3 is CASSSRFRGRGTDTQYF. The CDR3 nucleotides are TGTGCCAGCAGTTCTCGTTTTCGGGGCAGGGGAACAGATACGCAGTATTTT.

The chain is built from TRBV6-1 and TRBJ1-1; 7 positions agree with TRBD1. Germline V lookup: CDR1 MNHNS, CDR2 SASEGT. V lost 6 bases and J lost 4; bases outside the gene matches: 5. This CDR3 comprises 13 residues. Here the CDR3 reads CASRDNRGTEAFF. The CDR3 coding sequence is TGTGCCAGCAGGGACAACAGGGGCACTGAAGCTTTCTTT.

The chain is built from TRBV27 and TRBJ2-7, with 10 bases lining up with TRBD1. CDR1 and CDR2 from the germline V gene are MNHEY and SMNVEV (reference sequence). V lost 6 bases, J lost 5 bases, and 10 bases stayed unmatched. The CDR3 runs to 15 residues. CDR3 loop: CASRGTGTGENEQYF. The CDR3, as DNA: TGTGCCAGCAGGGGAACCGGGACAGGGGAGAACGAGCAGTACTTC.

The J gene is TRBJ2-6, the V gene TRBV19; 9 bases align to TRBD2. The germline V gene has CDR1 LNHDA and CDR2 SQIVND (reference sequence). Unmatched junction bases numbered 19, after V lost 2 bases and J lost 2 bases. The CDR3 is 22 residues long. The CDR3 is CASSIPLGRGAGGPAGANVLTF. As DNA, the CDR3 is TGTGCCAGTAGTATACCCCTAGGACGAGGGGCGGGAGGGCCAGCTGGGGCCAACGTCCTGACTTTC.

The CDR3, as DNA: TGTGCCAGCAACCTCTTGTCGGACTCTCACACAGATACGCAGTATTTT. This sequence encodes CASNLLSDSHTDTQYF. The chain links TRBV28 to TRBJ2-3; D is possibly TRBD2 (5 bases). Germline-derived CDR1 and CDR2 are MDHEN and SYDVKM. CDR3 size: 16 residues. Trimming took 7 bases from V and 2 from J, leaving 19 bases between them.

This clone was seen once. The genes are TRBV6-1 and TRBJ2-7; TRBD2 agrees at 13 bases. V was pared by 6 bases and J by 3 bases, with 2 bases of the junction left unmatched. This CDR3 comprises 14 residues. Per germline, CDR1 MNHNS and CDR2 SASEGT. CDR3 protein: CASRGLAGSYEQYF. Here the CDR3 DNA reads TGTGCCAGCAGGGGACTAGCGGGAAGCTACGAGCAGTACTTC.

This chain connects TRBV7-2 to TRBJ1-2; D gene unclear. Trimming removed 1 base at V and 0 bases at J, with 6 bases between. The CDR3 runs 14 residues. CDR1 and CDR2 (germline): SGHTA, FQGNSA. The CDR3 spells CASSLDISNYGYTF. The DNA of the CDR3 is TGTGCCAGCAGCTTAGACATATCTAACTATGGCTACACCTTC.

The chain couples TRBV28 to TRBJ2-7; TRBD2 agrees at 7 bases. This CDR3 has 14 residues. The germline V gene encodes CDR1 MDHEN and CDR2 SYDVKM. J was trimmed by 1 base and V by 8 bases; bases with no gene match: 8. In DNA, the CDR3 is TGTGCCAGCGTTAAGGCTAGCGGATCCTACGAGCAGTACTTC. Its translation: CASVKASGSYEQYF.

Only one count was recorded for this clone. The chain combines TRBV5-1 with TRBJ2-1; TRBD2 matches 11 bases. The CDR3 sequence is 15 residues long. Trimming at V came to 5 bases and at J to 6 bases, leaving 7 bases not matched to a gene. Germline CDR1 is SGHRS and CDR2 is YFSETQ. CDR3: CASSIAGGPSNEQFF. CDR3 nucleotides: TGCGCCAGCAGTATAGCGGGAGGGCCTAGCAATGAGCAGTTCTTC.

The rearrangement uses TRBV27 and TRBJ2-1; TRBD1 matches at 9 bases. The CDR3 loop spans 17 amino acids. Trimming at V came to 5 bases and at J to 3 bases, leaving 11 bases not matched to a gene. Germline CDR1 and CDR2: MNHEY and SMNVEV (reference sequence). DNA of the CDR3: TGTGCCAGCAGTCCAGTCGGACAGGGGAAACTCTACAATGAGCAGTTCTTC. Translation: CASSPVGQGKLYNEQFF.

The rearrangement joins TRBV7-9 to TRBJ2-7; TRBD1 agrees at 7 bases. The germline V gene encodes CDR1 SEHNR and CDR2 FQNEAQ (reference sequence). With 7 bases clipped from V and 4 bases from J, the junction kept 7 bases outside the gene matches. The CDR3 covers 13 residues. CDR3 amino acids: CASTHGTAYEQYF. CDR3 coding DNA: TGTGCCAGCACCCACGGGACAGCATACGAGCAGTACTTC. Looking up the rest from reference TRBV7-9 and TRBJ2-7 gives the full variable domain: DTGVSQNPRHKITKRGQNVTFRCDPISEHNRLYWYRQTLGQGPEFLTYFQNEAQLEKSRLLSDRFSAERPKGSFSTLEIQRTEQGDSAMYLCASTHGTAYEQYFGPGTRLTVT.

The V gene is TRBV5-1, the J gene TRBJ2-1; D is undetermined. Trimming left V 1 base short and J 1 base short, with 9 bases between. The CDR3 is 15 amino acids. CDR1 SGHRS and CDR2 YFSETQ come from the germline V gene. This CDR3 is CASSLSLQSYNEQFF. The CDR3 DNA sequence: TGCGCCAGCAGCTTGTCTCTACAGTCCTACAATGAGCAGTTCTTC. The full variable domain, its missing parts supplied by reference TRBV5-1 and TRBJ2-1, is KAGVTQTPRYLIKTRGQQVTLSCSPISGHRSVSWYQQTPGQGLQFLFEYFSETQRNKGNFPGRFSGRQFSNSRSEMNVSTLELGDSALYLCASSLSLQSYNEQFFGPGTRLTVL.

The chain has TRBV5-1 and TRBJ2-1; 8 nucleotides match TRBD2. The CDR3 extends over 11 amino acids. Germline lookup yields CDR1 SGHRS and CDR2 YFSETQ. The junction had 0 bases not matched to a gene; V was cut back by 7 bases and J by 6 bases. This CDR3 is CASRGGNEQFF. For the CDR3, the DNA is TGCGCCAGCCGGGGGGGCAATGAGCAGTTCTTC.

V gene TRBV18 combines with J gene TRBJ1-4; D remains ambiguous. Germline values: CDR1 KGHSH, CDR2 LQKENI. CDR3 size: 16 residues. V dropped 2 bases and J dropped 4 bases, with 14 bases sitting between them. CDR3 sequence reads: CASSPRVARLNEKLFF. The DNA for the CDR3 is TGTGCCAGCTCACCAAGAGTAGCACGGCTTAATGAAAAACTGTTTTTT.

The V gene is TRBV15, the J gene TRBJ1-1, with 12 bases that match TRBD1. CDR3 length equals 15 residues. J gave up 4 bases and V 5 bases, and 5 bases lay outside the gene matches. The germline CDR1 and CDR2 sequences are LNHNV and YYDKDF (reference sequence). The CDR3: CATSRPGQGATEAFF. For the CDR3, the DNA is TGTGCCACCAGCCGCCCGGGACAGGGGGCCACTGAAGCTTTCTTT.

V and J are TRBV4-1 and TRBJ2-1, with D possibly TRBD2 on 5 matching bases. This CDR3 is built from 14 residues. Trimming left V 4 bases short and J 7 bases short, with 14 bases between. The germline CDR1 and CDR2 sequences are MGHRA and YSYEKL. The CDR3 nucleotides are TGCGCCAGCAGCCCTGGCCGGGGTCGTAATGAGCAGTTCTTC. Translated, it gives CASSPGRGRNEQFF.

The chain is built from TRBV27 and TRBJ1-1, with 9 bases lining up with TRBD1. V lost 2 bases and J lost 7; bases outside the gene matches: 2. The CDR3 loop spans 13 amino acids. Germline CDR1 is MNHEY and CDR2 is SMNVEV (reference sequence). CDR3 in amino acids: CASSLDRGGEAFF. The CDR3 nucleotides are TGTGCCAGCAGTTTAGACAGGGGGGGTGAAGCTTTCTTT.

V is TRBV19 and J is TRBJ2-3; weak D call: TRBD2 (5 bases). This CDR3 spans 15 amino acids. V was pared by 8 bases and J by 5 bases, with 20 bases between. CDR1 and CDR2 (germline): LNHDA, SQIVND (reference sequence). CDR3 DNA: TGTGCCAGTTCGGCCCAAGGCGGGCACGTAGATACGCAGTATTTT. Translated: CASSAQGGHVDTQYF.

This clone was observed a few times. The CDR3 protein is CASSEHAGTSGSDEQFF. The CDR3 bases are TGTGCCAGCAGTGAACACGCCGGGACTAGCGGGAGCGATGAGCAGTTCTTC. The chain recombines TRBV25-1 with TRBJ2-1; TRBD2 aligns across 14 bases. The J segment lost 8 bases and the V segment lost 2 bases, leaving 8 bases of the junction unmatched. From germline, CDR1 is MGHDK and CDR2 SYGVNS. This CDR3 comprises 17 residues.

The genes are TRBV11-2 and TRBJ1-3; D may be TRBD1 (5 bases). The CDR3 covers 15 residues. V shed 4 bases and J shed 0 bases, with 10 bases lying between them. Looked up from germline, CDR1 is SGHAT and CDR2 is FQNNGV. CDR3 coding DNA: TGTGCCAGCAGCTCGGGACTGTCCTCTGGAAACACCATATATTTT. Amino acids: CASSSGLSSGNTIYF.

In nucleotides, the CDR3 is TGCAGCGTGAGGGAGTGGAACACTGAAGCTTTCTTT. It encodes CSVREWNTEAFF. The J gene is TRBJ1-1, the V gene TRBV29-1; D is unclear. The V and J ends lost 6 bases and 1 base respectively, with 9 bases between them. Germline V CDR1 and CDR2: SQVTM, ANQGSEA. The CDR3 sequence is 12 residues long.